The entry below describes one T cell receptor (beta chain). The CDR3 runs to 15 residues. Trimming removed 0 bases at V and 3 bases at J, with 6 bases between. CDR1 is LGHNA and CDR2 is YNFKEQ in the germline V gene. Generated by immunoSEQ multiplex PCR, the TCRdb table keeps only in-frame clones and is missing some. The data hold about 160,000 clones, with roughly nine tenths observed a single time. This sample was included in a study of blood T cell repertoires in COVID-19. The specimen was peripheral blood. The clonotype originates from a woman aged 70 to 79 with acute or convalescent COVID-19. The chain joins TRBV4-2 to TRBJ2-6; the D is unclear. In DNA form, the CDR3 reads TGTGCCAGCAGCCAAGACGATAGTGGGGCCAACGTCCTGACTTTC. Its protein is CASSQDDSGANVLTF.